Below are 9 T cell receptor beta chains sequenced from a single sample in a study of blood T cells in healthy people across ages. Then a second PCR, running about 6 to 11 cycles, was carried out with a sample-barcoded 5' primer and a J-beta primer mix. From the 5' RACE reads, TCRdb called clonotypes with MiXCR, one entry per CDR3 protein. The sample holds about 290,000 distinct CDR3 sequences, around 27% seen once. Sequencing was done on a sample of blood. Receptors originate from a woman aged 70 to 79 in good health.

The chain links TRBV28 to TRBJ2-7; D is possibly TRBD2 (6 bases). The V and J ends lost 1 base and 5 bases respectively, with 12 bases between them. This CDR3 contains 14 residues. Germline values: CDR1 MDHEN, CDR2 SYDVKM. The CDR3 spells CASSLFSGGDEQYF. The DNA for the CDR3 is TGTGCCAGCAGTTTATTTAGCGGAGGGGACGAGCAGTACTTC.

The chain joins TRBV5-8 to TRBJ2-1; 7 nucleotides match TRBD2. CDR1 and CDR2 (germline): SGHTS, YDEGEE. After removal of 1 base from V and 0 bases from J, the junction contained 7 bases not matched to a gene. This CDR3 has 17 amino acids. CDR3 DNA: TGTGCCAGCAGCTTGAGGGGCGGGAGTCTCTCCTACAATGAGCAGTTCTTC. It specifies CASSLRGGSLSYNEQFF.

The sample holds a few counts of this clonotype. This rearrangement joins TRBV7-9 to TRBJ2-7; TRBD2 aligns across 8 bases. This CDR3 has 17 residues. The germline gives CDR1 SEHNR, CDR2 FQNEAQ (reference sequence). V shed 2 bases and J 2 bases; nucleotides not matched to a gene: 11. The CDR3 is CASSLSRGGAPPYEQYF. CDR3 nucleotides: TGTGCCAGCAGCTTAAGTCGGGGGGGAGCACCCCCCTACGAGCAGTACTTC.

CDR3 region: CSAPPGMASGGAAEETQYF. CDR3 sequence (DNA): TGCAGTGCTCCGCCGGGAATGGCTAGCGGGGGGGCCGCGGAAGAGACCCAGTACTTC. The chain recombines TRBV20-1 with TRBJ2-5, with 12 positions matching TRBD2. Germline CDR1 is DFQATT and CDR2 is SNEGSKA (reference sequence). Trimming at V came to 5 bases and at J to 3 bases, leaving 19 bases not matched to a gene. The CDR3 length is 19 residues.

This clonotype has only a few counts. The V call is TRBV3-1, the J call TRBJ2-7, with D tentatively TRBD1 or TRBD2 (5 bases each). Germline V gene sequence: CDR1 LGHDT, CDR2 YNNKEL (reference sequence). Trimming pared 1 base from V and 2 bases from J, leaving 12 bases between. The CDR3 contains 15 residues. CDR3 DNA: TGTGCCAGCAGCCAAGGGGGCGGAGGCGCCTACGAGCAGTACTTC. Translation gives CASSQGGGGAYEQYF.

DNA of the CDR3: TGCAGTGCTAGAGATCCCACAGGGGAGGAAAAACTGTTTTTT. It specifies CSARDPTGEEKLFF. The gene calls are TRBV20-1 and TRBJ1-4; TRBD1 matches at 7 bases. This CDR3 spans 14 amino acids. V trimming: 0 bases; J trimming: 8 bases; junction bases outside the gene matches: 6. Germline CDR1 reads DFQATT; CDR2 reads SNEGSKA (reference sequence).

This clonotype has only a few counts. DNA of the CDR3: TGTGCCAGCAGCCCCCGGGACGGATCGCAAGAGACCCAGTACTTC. Translation gives CASSPRDGSQETQYF. This rearrangement joins TRBV7-9 to TRBJ2-5, with D possibly called TRBD1 or TRBD2 (5 bases each). This CDR3 comprises 15 residues. With 5 bases removed from V and 2 bases from J, the gap between germline ends came to 15 bases. Germline V gives CDR1 SEHNR, CDR2 FQNEAQ (reference sequence).

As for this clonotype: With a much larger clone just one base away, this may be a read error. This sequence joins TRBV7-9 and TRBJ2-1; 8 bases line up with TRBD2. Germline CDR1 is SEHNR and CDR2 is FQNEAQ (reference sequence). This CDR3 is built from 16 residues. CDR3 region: CAGSPLVAGGYNEQFF. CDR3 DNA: TGTGCCGGCAGCCCCCTAGTCGCGGGGGGCTACAATGAGCAGTTCTTC.

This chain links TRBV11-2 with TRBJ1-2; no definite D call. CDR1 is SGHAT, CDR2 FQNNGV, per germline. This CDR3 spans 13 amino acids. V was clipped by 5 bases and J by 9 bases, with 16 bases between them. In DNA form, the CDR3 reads TGTGCCAGCAGCCTGGGAACCGTCGATCGCTACACCTTC. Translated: CASSLGTVDRYTF.